These T cell receptor beta chains were read from a single sample in a study of cytotoxic CD8 clonotypes in ibrutinib-treated CLL. Only in-frame clones appear in the TCRdb table, and some are missing; sequencing was by immunoSEQ multiplex PCR. The sample has more than 25,000 clones, 60% to 85% seen once. The sample here was PBMCs, taken after 36 months of ibrutinib treatment. These receptors were taken from a human donor with chronic lymphocytic leukemia. Each CDR3 is given with its conserved first and last residue. D genes are given only for firm matches. Size values are once, few and many counts, or a class for expanded clones, and some rows have none.

cdr3_aa: CASSYTQEETQYF
cdr3_nt: TGTGCCAGCAGTTACACCCAAGAGGAGACCCAGTACTTC
d_call: .
v_call: TRBV6-5
clone_size: .
j_call: TRBJ2-5

cdr3_aa: CASSQDFWTGNTGELFF
cdr3_nt: TGTGCCAGCAGCCAAGATTTCTGGACAGGGAACACCGGGGAGCTGTTTTTT
d_call: TRBD1
v_call: TRBV4-2
clone_size: .
j_call: TRBJ2-2

cdr3_aa: CASSEGRYNSPLHF
cdr3_nt: TGTGCCAGCAGCGAGGGACGGTATAATTCACCCCTCCACTTT
d_call: .
v_call: TRBV11-3
clone_size: .
j_call: TRBJ1-6

cdr3_aa: CASSISLWTEAFF
cdr3_nt: TGTGCCAGTAGTATCTCGCTTTGGACTGAAGCTTTCTTT
d_call: .
v_call: TRBV19
clone_size: .
j_call: TRBJ1-1

cdr3_aa: CASSPAIASYNEQFF
cdr3_nt: TGTGCCAGCTCACCGGCGATTGCCTCTTACAATGAGCAGTTCTTC
d_call: .
v_call: TRBV18
clone_size: .
j_call: TRBJ2-1

cdr3_aa: CASSYRDRGDEQYF
cdr3_nt: TGTGCCAGCAGTTACCGGGACAGGGGAGATGAGCAGTACTTC
d_call: TRBD1
v_call: TRBV6-5
clone_size: .
j_call: TRBJ2-7

cdr3_aa: CASSYGTVQETQYF
cdr3_nt: TGTGCCAGCAGTTACGGGACAGTACAAGAGACCCAGTACTTC
d_call: TRBD1
v_call: TRBV6-6
clone_size: .
j_call: TRBJ2-5

cdr3_aa: CASSPGDAGSYGYTF
cdr3_nt: TGTGCCAGCAGCCCAGGGGACGCAGGTAGCTATGGCTACACCTTC
d_call: .
v_call: TRBV7-3
clone_size: .
j_call: TRBJ1-2

cdr3_aa: CASSQDGAGRTEAFF
cdr3_nt: TGCGCCAGCAGCCAAGATGGGGCGGGGCGAACTGAAGCTTTCTTT
d_call: .
v_call: TRBV4-1
clone_size: .
j_call: TRBJ1-1

cdr3_aa: CASGGFGEQYF
cdr3_nt: TGTGCCAGCGGGGGATTTGGCGAGCAGTACTTC
d_call: .
v_call: TRBV7-6
clone_size: .
j_call: TRBJ2-7

cdr3_aa: CASSLLRGETQYF
cdr3_nt: TGTGCCAGCAGCTTGCTAAGGGGGGAGACCCAGTACTTC
d_call: .
v_call: TRBV7-3
clone_size: .
j_call: TRBJ2-5

cdr3_aa: CATGESVTNEKLFF
cdr3_nt: TGCGCCACAGGGGAATCAGTAACTAATGAAAAACTGTTTTTT
d_call: .
v_call: TRBV4-3
clone_size: few
j_call: TRBJ1-4

cdr3_aa: CASSVHRGIDNSPLHF
cdr3_nt: TGTGCCAGCAGCGTACACAGGGGGATCGATAATTCACCCCTCCACTTT
d_call: TRBD1
v_call: TRBV9
clone_size: .
j_call: TRBJ1-6

cdr3_aa: CASSLFTGLSYEQYF
cdr3_nt: TGTGCCAGCAGTTTATTCACAGGGCTCTCCTACGAGCAGTACTTC
d_call: .
v_call: TRBV27
clone_size: .
j_call: TRBJ2-7

cdr3_aa: CASSYIGDTQYF
cdr3_nt: TGTGCCAGCAGTTACATAGGAGATACGCAGTATTTT
d_call: .
v_call: TRBV27
clone_size: .
j_call: TRBJ2-3

cdr3_aa: CASSQVGAGLTDTQYF
cdr3_nt: TGCGCCAGCAGCCAAGTTGGAGCGGGGTTAACAGATACGCAGTATTTT
d_call: TRBD2
v_call: TRBV4-1
clone_size: .
j_call: TRBJ2-3

cdr3_aa: CSGGGLGTEQYF
cdr3_nt: TGCAGCGGAGGGGGCTTGGGGACCGAGCAGTACTTC
d_call: TRBD1
v_call: TRBV29-1
clone_size: .
j_call: TRBJ2-7

cdr3_aa: CASSLMSTPNTGELFF
cdr3_nt: TGTGCCAGCAGCTTAATGTCAACTCCGAACACCGGGGAGCTGTTTTTT
d_call: .
v_call: TRBV7-3
clone_size: .
j_call: TRBJ2-2

cdr3_aa: CASSRPPGEMNTEAFF
cdr3_nt: TGTGCCAGCAGTCGCCCCCCCGGAGAAATGAACACTGAAGCTTTCTTT
d_call: .
v_call: TRBV4-2
clone_size: .
j_call: TRBJ1-1

cdr3_aa: CASRYRDSENYGYTF
cdr3_nt: TGTGCCAGCAGATACCGGGACAGTGAAAACTATGGCTACACCTTC
d_call: TRBD1
v_call: TRBV5-5
clone_size: medium-sized
j_call: TRBJ1-2

cdr3_aa: CSVLVGNTIYF
cdr3_nt: TGCAGCGTTTTAGTCGGAAACACCATATATTTT
d_call: .
v_call: TRBV29-1
clone_size: .
j_call: TRBJ1-3

cdr3_aa: CASASLAHSYNEQFF
cdr3_nt: TGTGCCAGCGCCTCACTAGCGCATTCCTACAATGAGCAGTTCTTC
d_call: TRBD2
v_call: TRBV27
clone_size: .
j_call: TRBJ2-1

cdr3_aa: CASSPGLAGYEQYF
cdr3_nt: TGTGCCAGCAGCCCAGGACTAGCGGGGTACGAGCAGTACTTC
d_call: TRBD2
v_call: TRBV7-7
clone_size: .
j_call: TRBJ2-7

cdr3_aa: CASSPPGPYGYTF
cdr3_nt: TGTGCCAGCAGCCCCCCGGGGCCTTATGGCTACACCTTC
d_call: .
v_call: TRBV7-9
clone_size: .
j_call: TRBJ1-2

cdr3_aa: CASSLAGQALTGELFF
cdr3_nt: TGTGCCAGCAGCTTAGCGGGACAGGCCTTAACCGGGGAGCTGTTTTTT
d_call: TRBD1
v_call: TRBV7-8
clone_size: .
j_call: TRBJ2-2

cdr3_aa: CASSPGTSNEQYF
cdr3_nt: TGTGCCAGCAGCCCTGGGACTTCAAACGAGCAGTACTTC
d_call: .
v_call: TRBV7-8
clone_size: .
j_call: TRBJ2-7

cdr3_aa: CASSGTGNQPQHF
cdr3_nt: TGTGCCAGCTCCGGGACAGGCAATCAGCCCCAGCATTTT
d_call: TRBD1
v_call: TRBV6-6
clone_size: .
j_call: TRBJ1-5

cdr3_aa: CSVVPPDTGVSTF
cdr3_nt: TGCAGCGTTGTCCCTCCAGACACAGGGGTGTCCACCTTC
d_call: TRBD1
v_call: TRBV29-1
clone_size: .
j_call: TRBJ1-2

cdr3_aa: CASSYDMEGEAFF
cdr3_nt: TGTGCCAGCAGTTACGATATGGAAGGGGAAGCTTTCTTT
d_call: .
v_call: TRBV6-6
clone_size: .
j_call: TRBJ1-1

cdr3_aa: CASSVDPANTEAFF
cdr3_nt: TGTGCCAGCAGCGTAGACCCAGCCAACACTGAAGCTTTCTTT
d_call: .
v_call: TRBV9
clone_size: medium-sized
j_call: TRBJ1-1

cdr3_aa: CASSYLSQPQHF
cdr3_nt: TGTGCCAGCAGCTATCTGAGTCAGCCCCAGCATTTT
d_call: .
v_call: TRBV7-6
clone_size: .
j_call: TRBJ1-5

cdr3_aa: CASSPPLTGGFAAQYF
cdr3_nt: TGTGCCAGCTCACCACCCCTGACAGGGGGCTTTGCAGCGCAGTACTTC
d_call: TRBD1
v_call: TRBV18
clone_size: .
j_call: TRBJ2-7

cdr3_aa: CASSPAGGVTNYEQYF
cdr3_nt: TGTGCCAGCTCACCAGCAGGAGGGGTCACCAACTACGAGCAGTACTTC
d_call: .
v_call: TRBV18
clone_size: .
j_call: TRBJ2-7

cdr3_aa: CASSYYGQVDGYTF
cdr3_nt: TGTGCCAGCAGTTACTACGGCCAAGTAGATGGCTACACCTTC
d_call: .
v_call: TRBV6-5
clone_size: once
j_call: TRBJ1-2

cdr3_aa: CASRLRGGVEQYF
cdr3_nt: TGTGCCAGCAGACTTCGCGGGGGGGTCGAGCAGTACTTC
d_call: TRBD2
v_call: TRBV27
clone_size: .
j_call: TRBJ2-7

cdr3_aa: CASSLQGTLTEAFF
cdr3_nt: TGTGCCAGCAGTCTACAGGGTACCCTCACTGAAGCTTTCTTT
d_call: .
v_call: TRBV27
clone_size: .
j_call: TRBJ1-1

cdr3_aa: CASSLGTAFPEQYF
cdr3_nt: TGTGCCAGCAGCTTAGGGACAGCTTTCCCCGAGCAGTACTTC
d_call: TRBD1
v_call: TRBV5-6
clone_size: .
j_call: TRBJ2-7

cdr3_aa: CASSSDYNQPQHF
cdr3_nt: TGTGCCAGCAGCTCTGATTACAATCAGCCCCAGCATTTT
d_call: .
v_call: TRBV7-9
clone_size: .
j_call: TRBJ1-5

cdr3_aa: CASSPSISVDTEAFF
cdr3_nt: TGCGCCAGCAGCCCGTCAATTTCGGTGGACACTGAAGCTTTCTTT
d_call: .
v_call: TRBV4-1
clone_size: .
j_call: TRBJ1-1

cdr3_aa: CASTQDGNYGYTF
cdr3_nt: TGTGCCAGCACCCAAGACGGGAACTATGGCTACACCTTC
d_call: .
v_call: TRBV6-6
clone_size: once
j_call: TRBJ1-2

cdr3_aa: CASSLRGATNEKLFF
cdr3_nt: TGTGCCAGCAGTTTACGGGGGGCAACTAATGAAAAACTGTTTTTT
d_call: .
v_call: TRBV28
clone_size: .
j_call: TRBJ1-4